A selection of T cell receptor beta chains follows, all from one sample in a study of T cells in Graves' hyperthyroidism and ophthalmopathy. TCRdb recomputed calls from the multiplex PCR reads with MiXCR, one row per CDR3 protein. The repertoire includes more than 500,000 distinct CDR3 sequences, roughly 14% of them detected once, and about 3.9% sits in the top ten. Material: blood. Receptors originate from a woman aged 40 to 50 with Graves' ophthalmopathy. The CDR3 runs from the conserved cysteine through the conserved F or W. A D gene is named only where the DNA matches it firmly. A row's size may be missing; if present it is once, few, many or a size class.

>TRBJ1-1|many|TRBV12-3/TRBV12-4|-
CASSFATAGGTEAFF
TGTGCCAGCAGTTTCGCCACGGCTGGGGGCACTGAAGCTTTCTTT
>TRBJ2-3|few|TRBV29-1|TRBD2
CSVAGAGVADTQYF
TGCAGCGTTGCGGGAGCGGGAGTGGCAGATACGCAGTATTTT
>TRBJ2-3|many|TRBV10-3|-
CAISRQITDTQYF
TGTGCCATCAGTCGACAGATCACAGATACGCAGTATTTT
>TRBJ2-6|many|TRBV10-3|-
CAISELSAGANVLTF
TGTGCCATCAGTGAGCTTAGTGCTGGGGCCAACGTCCTGACTTTC
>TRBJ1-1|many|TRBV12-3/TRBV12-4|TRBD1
CASSFFRGPSTEAFF
TGTGCCAGCAGTTTCTTCAGGGGGCCGAGCACTGAAGCTTTCTTT
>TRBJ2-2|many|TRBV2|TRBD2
CASRSGTSGSTGELFF
TGTGCCAGCAGATCCGGGACTAGCGGGAGTACCGGGGAGCTGTTTTTT
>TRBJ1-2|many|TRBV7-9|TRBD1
CASSLQDRHYGYTF
TGTGCCAGCAGCTTGCAGGACAGGCACTATGGCTACACCTTC
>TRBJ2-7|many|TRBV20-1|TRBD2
CSARDGTSVSYEQYF
TGCAGTGCTAGAGACGGGACTAGCGTTTCCTACGAGCAGTACTTC
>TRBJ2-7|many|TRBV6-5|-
CASTGSASYEQYF
TGTGCCAGCACCGGGTCAGCCTCCTACGAGCAGTACTTC
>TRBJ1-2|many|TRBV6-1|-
CASSEMGGVGYGYTF
TGTGCCAGCAGTGAAATGGGGGGCGTCGGCTATGGCTACACCTTC
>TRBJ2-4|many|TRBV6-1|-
CASRRENIQYF
TGTGCCAGCCGGAGGGAAAACATTCAGTACTTC
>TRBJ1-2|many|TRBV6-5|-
CASSYDGYDSPAYGYTF
TGTGCCAGCAGTTACGATGGGTACGATTCCCCGGCCTATGGCTACACCTTC
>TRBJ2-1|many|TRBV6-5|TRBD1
CASRGQGRPYNEQFF
TGTGCCAGCAGGGGACAGGGGAGGCCCTACAATGAGCAGTTCTTC
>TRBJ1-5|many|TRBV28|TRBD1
CASGSPSGQGGYSNQPQHF
TGTGCCAGCGGGAGCCCTTCGGGACAGGGGGGTTATAGCAATCAGCCCCAGCATTTT
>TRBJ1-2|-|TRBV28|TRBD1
CASSPDRGRTYGYTF
TGTGCCAGCAGTCCGGACAGGGGGCGAACCTATGGCTACACCTTC
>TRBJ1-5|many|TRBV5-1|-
CASSLAPGSNQPQHF
TGCGCCAGCAGCTTGGCGCCCGGCAGCAATCAGCCCCAGCATTTT
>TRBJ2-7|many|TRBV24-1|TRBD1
CATSHWDSPYEQYF
TGTGCCACCAGTCACTGGGACAGTCCCTACGAGCAGTACTTC
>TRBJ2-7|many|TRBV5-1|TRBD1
CASSADRVLSYEQYF
TGCGCCAGCAGCGCGGACAGGGTCCTATCCTACGAGCAGTACTTC
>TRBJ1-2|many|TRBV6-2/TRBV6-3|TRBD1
CASSTRDRDSEGYTF
TGTGCCAGCAGTACCCGGGACAGGGATTCGGAAGGCTACACCTTC
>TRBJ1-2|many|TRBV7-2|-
CASSPTGLGVDGYTF
TGTGCCAGCAGCCCAACGGGGTTGGGGGTTGATGGCTACACCTTC
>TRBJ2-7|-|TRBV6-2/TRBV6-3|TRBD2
CASSNQRGTTTYEQYF
TGTGCCAGCAGTAACCAACGAGGGACTACGACCTACGAGCAGTACTTC
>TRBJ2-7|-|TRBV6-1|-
CASSEALLTVTYEQYF
TGTGCCAGCAGTGAAGCGCTTCTGACAGTAACCTACGAGCAGTACTTC
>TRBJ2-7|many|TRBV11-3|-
CASSLFSGVVSEQYF
TGTGCCAGCAGCTTATTCTCAGGGGTCGTAAGCGAGCAGTACTTC
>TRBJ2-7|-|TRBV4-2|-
CASSQDSGPAPEQYF
TGTGCCAGCAGCCAAGACTCAGGCCCCGCTCCCGAGCAGTACTTC
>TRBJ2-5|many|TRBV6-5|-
CASSYGTEETQYF
TGTGCCAGCAGTTACGGGACGGAAGAGACCCAGTACTTC
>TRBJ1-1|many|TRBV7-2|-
CASSLGRALNTEAFF
TGTGCCAGCAGCTTAGGTAGGGCCTTGAACACTGAAGCTTTCTTT
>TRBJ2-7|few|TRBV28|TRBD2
CASSFPVAGVKAYEQYF
TGTGCCAGCAGTTTCCCGGTAGCGGGAGTCAAGGCTTACGAGCAGTACTTC
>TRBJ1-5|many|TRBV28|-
CASTWNSNQPQHF
TGTGCCAGTACCTGGAATAGCAATCAGCCCCAGCATTTT
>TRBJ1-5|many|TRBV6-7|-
CASSYLPGGNQPQHF
TGTGCCAGCAGTTACTTACCAGGGGGCAATCAGCCCCAGCATTTT
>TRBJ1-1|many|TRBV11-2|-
CASTYQTGLTEAFF
TGTGCCAGCACCTACCAAACCGGACTGACGGAAGCTTTCTTT
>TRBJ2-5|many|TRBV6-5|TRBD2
CASSYPTSGRGTQYF
TGTGCCAGCAGTTACCCTACTAGCGGGAGGGGGACCCAGTACTTC
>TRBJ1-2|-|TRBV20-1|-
CSAQSGGSNYGYTF
TGCAGTGCTCAGAGCGGGGGGAGTAACTATGGCTACACCTTC
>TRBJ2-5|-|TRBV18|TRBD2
CASSPGLAGDLQETQYF
TGTGCCAGCTCACCGGGACTAGCGGGAGATCTACAAGAGACCCAGTACTTC
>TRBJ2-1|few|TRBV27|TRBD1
CASSLDRATYNEQFF
TGTGCCAGCAGTTTAGACAGGGCAACCTACAATGAGCAGTTCTTC
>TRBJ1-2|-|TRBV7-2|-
CASSLGGVIGGYTF
TGTGCCAGCAGCTTGGGAGGGGTGATCGGCGGCTACACCTTC
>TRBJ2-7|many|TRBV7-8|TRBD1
CASSLDGTGIREQYF
TGTGCCAGCAGCTTAGATGGGACAGGGATCCGCGAGCAGTACTTC
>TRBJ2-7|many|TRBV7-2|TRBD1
CASSPVAGQGYEQYF
TGTGCCAGCAGCCCTGTAGCGGGACAGGGGTACGAGCAGTACTTC
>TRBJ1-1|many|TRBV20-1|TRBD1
CSARAWTGAKNTEAFF
TGCAGTGCTAGGGCCTGGACAGGGGCCAAGAACACTGAAGCTTTCTTT
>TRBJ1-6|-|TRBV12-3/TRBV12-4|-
CASADSYNSPLHF
TGTGCCAGCGCAGACAGCTATAATTCACCCCTCCACTTT
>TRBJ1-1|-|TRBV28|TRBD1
CASSPYRGRNTEAFF
TGTGCCAGCAGTCCGTACAGGGGGAGGAACACTGAAGCTTTCTTT